The clone carrying this T cell receptor (beta chain) has at least ten counts. The source of the sample is a study of T cell repertoires in cytomegalovirus infection. TCRdb reanalysed the reads using MiXCR and keeps one entry per CDR3 protein. Of 200,000 to 300,000 distinct CDR3 sequences detected, approximately 9.2% appear once; the ten largest clones hold more than 12%. Germline V gene sequence: CDR1 LGHNA, CDR2 YSLEER. The CDR3 loop spans 16 amino acids. V dropped 4 bases and J dropped 6 bases, with 21 bases sitting between them. Sequenced input: PBMCs. The chain links TRBV4-3 to TRBJ2-5; tentatively, D is TRBD2 (6 bases). This clonotype originated in a human donor in good health (CMV status not recorded). Some clones in this sample may be carry-over from other donors' samples. This CDR3 is CASSPGLQEAIKTQYF. Here the CDR3 DNA reads TGCGCCAGCAGCCCCGGACTACAGGAGGCCATTAAGACCCAGTACTTC.